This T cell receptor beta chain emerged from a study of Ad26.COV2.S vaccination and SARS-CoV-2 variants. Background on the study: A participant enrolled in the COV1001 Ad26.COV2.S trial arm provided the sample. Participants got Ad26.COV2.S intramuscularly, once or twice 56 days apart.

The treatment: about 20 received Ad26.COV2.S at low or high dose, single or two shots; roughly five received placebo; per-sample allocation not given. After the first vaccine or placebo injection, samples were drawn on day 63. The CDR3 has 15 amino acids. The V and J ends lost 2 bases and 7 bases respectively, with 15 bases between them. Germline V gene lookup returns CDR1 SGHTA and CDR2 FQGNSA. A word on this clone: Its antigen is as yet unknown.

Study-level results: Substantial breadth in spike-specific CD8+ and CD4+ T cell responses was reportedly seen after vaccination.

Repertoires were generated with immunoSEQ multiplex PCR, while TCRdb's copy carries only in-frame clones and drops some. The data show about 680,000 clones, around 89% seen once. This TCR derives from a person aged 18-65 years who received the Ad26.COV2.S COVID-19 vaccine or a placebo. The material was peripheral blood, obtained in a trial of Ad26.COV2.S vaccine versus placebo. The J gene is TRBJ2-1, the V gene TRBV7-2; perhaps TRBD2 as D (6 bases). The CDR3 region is CASSLMEGGWNEQFF. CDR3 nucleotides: TGTGCCAGCAGCTTAATGGAGGGCGGGTGGAATGAGCAGTTCTTC.